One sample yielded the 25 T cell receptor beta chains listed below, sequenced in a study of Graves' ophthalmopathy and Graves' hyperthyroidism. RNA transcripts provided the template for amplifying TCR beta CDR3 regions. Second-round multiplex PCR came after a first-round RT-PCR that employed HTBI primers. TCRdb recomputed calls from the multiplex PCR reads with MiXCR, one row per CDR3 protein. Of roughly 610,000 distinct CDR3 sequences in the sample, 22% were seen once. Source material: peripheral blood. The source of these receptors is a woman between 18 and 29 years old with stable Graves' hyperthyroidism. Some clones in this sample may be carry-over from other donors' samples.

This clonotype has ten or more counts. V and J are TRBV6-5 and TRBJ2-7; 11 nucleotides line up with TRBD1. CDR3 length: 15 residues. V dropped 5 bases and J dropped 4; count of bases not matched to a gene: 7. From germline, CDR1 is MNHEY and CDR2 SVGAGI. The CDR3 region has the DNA TGTGCCAGCAGTCAGAGGACAGGGGGCGGGTACGAGCAGTACTTC. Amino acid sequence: CASSQRTGGGYEQYF.

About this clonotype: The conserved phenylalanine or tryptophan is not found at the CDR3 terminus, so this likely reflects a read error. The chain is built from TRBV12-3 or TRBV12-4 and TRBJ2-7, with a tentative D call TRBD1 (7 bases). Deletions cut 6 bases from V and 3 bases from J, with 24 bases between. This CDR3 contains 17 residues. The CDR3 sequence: CASSRWMCRQGGYEQYY. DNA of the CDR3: TGTGCCAGCAGCCGATGGATGTGTAGACAGGGAGGCTACGAGCAGTACTAC.

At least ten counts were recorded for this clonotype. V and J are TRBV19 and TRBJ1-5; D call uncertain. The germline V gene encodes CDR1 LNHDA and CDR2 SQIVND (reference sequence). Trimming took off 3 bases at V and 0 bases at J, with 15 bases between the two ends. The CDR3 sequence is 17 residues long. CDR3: CASSIISARGSNQPQHF. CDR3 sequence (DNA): TGTGCCAGTAGTATTATATCCGCACGGGGTAGCAATCAGCCCCAGCATTTT.

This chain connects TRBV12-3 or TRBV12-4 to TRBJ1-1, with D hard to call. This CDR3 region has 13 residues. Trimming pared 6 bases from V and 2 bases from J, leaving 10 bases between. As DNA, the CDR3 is TGTGCCAGCAGACCACAGAGAAACACTGAAGCTTTCTTT. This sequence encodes CASRPQRNTEAFF.

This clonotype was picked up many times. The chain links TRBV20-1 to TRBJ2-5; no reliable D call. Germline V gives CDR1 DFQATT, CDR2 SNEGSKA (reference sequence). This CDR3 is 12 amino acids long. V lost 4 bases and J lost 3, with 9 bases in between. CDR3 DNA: TGCAGTGCTAAAGATAGGGAAGAGACCCAGTACTTC. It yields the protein CSAKDREETQYF.

The CDR3 reads CASREWQGRNYGYTF. The CDR3 region has the DNA TGTGCCAGCAGAGAGTGGCAGGGGCGAAACTATGGCTACACCTTC. The chain has TRBV6-1 and TRBJ1-2; D perhaps matches TRBD1 (6 bases). The CDR3 sequence is 15 residues long. V lost 6 bases, J lost 2 bases, and 16 bases lay in between. Germline lookup yields CDR1 MNHNS and CDR2 SASEGT.

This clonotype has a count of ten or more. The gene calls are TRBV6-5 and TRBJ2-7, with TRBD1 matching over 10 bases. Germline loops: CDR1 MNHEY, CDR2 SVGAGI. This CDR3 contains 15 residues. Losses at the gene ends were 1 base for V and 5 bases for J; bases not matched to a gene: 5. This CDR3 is CASSYLGQGIHEQYF. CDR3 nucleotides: TGTGCCAGCAGTTACTTGGGACAGGGGATCCACGAGCAGTACTTC.

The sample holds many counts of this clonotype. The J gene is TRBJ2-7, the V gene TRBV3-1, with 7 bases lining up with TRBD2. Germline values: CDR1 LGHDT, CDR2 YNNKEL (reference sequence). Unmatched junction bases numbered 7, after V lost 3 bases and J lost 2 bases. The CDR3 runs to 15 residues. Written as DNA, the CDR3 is TGTGCCAGCAGCCAGGCAGCGGGGACCCCCTACGAGCAGTACTTC. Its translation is CASSQAAGTPYEQYF.

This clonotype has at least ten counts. The CDR3 protein is CSTRDRGDTEAFF. DNA for the CDR3: TGCAGCACCCGGGACAGGGGTGACACTGAAGCTTTCTTT. The V gene is TRBV29-1, the J gene TRBJ1-1; 10 positions agree with TRBD1. V lost 8 bases, J lost 3 bases, and 6 bases stayed unmatched. Germline CDR1 and CDR2: SQVTM and ANQGSEA. This CDR3 region has 13 residues.

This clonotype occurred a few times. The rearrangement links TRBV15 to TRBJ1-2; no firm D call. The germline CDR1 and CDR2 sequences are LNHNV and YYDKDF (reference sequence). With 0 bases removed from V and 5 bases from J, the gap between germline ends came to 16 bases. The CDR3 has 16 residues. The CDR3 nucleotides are TGTGCCACCAGCAGAGATCGAGGCTGGGGAAGGTATGGCTACACCTTC. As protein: CATSRDRGWGRYGYTF.

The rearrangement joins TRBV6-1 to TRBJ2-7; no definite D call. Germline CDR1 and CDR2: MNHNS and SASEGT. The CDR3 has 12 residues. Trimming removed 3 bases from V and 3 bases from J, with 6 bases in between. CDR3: CASSDWVYEQYF. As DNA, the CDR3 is TGTGCCAGCAGTGATTGGGTCTACGAGCAGTACTTC.

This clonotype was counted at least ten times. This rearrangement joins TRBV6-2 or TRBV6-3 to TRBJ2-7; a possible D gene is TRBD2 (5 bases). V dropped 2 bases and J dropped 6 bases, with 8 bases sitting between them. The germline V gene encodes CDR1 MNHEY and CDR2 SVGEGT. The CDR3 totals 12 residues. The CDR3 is CASSYPRAEQYF. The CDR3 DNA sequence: TGTGCCAGCAGTTACCCGAGGGCCGAGCAGTACTTC.

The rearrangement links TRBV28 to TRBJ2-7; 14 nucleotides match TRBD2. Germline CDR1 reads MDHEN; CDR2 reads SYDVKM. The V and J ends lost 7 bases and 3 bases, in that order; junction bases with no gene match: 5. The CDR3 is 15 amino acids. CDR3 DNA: TGTGCCAGCACCCGCGGACTAGCGGGGGGCTACGAGCAGTACTTC. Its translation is CASTRGLAGGYEQYF.

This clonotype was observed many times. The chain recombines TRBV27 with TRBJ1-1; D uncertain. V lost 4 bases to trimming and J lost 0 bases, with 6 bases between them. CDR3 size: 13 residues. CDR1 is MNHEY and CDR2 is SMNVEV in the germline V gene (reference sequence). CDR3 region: CASSSVVNTEAFF. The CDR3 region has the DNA TGTGCCAGCAGTTCGGTGGTGAACACTGAAGCTTTCTTT.

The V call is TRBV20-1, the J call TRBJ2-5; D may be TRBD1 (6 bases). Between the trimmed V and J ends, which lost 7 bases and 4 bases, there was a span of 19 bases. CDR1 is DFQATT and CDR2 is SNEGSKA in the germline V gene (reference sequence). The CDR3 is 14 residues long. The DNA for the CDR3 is TGCAGTGTTTCTCCGGGACAAGGTACAGAGACCCAGTACTTC. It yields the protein CSVSPGQGTETQYF.

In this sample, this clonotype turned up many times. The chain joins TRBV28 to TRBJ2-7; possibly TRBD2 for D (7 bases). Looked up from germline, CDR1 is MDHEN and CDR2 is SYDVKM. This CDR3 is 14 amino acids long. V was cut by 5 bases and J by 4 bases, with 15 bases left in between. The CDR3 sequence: CASSRIAGAYEQYF. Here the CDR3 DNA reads TGTGCCAGCAGTCGCATCGCGGGGGCTTACGAGCAGTACTTC. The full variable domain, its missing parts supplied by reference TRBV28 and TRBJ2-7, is DVKVTQSSRYLVKRTGEKVFLECVQDMDHENMFWYRQDPGLGLRLIYFSYDVKMKEKGDIPEGYSVSREKKERFSLILESASTNQTSMYLCASSRIAGAYEQYFGPGTRLTVT.

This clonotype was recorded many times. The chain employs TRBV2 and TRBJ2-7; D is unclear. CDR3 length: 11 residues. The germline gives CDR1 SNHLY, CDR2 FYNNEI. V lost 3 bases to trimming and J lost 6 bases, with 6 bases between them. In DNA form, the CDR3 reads TGTGCCAGCAGTGACCCTGCCGAGCAGTACTTC. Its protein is CASSDPAEQYF.

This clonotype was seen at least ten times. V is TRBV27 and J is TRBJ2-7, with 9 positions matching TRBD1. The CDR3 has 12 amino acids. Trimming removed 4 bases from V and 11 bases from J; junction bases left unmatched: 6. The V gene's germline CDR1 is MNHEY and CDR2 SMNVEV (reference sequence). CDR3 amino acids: CASSSPRTGEYF. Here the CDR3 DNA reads TGTGCCAGCAGTTCCCCAAGGACAGGGGAGTACTTC.

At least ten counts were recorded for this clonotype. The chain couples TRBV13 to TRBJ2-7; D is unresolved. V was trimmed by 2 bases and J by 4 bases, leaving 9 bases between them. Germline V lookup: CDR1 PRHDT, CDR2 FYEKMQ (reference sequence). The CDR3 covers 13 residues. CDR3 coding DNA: TGTGCCAGCAGCTTAAGGGCCCAATACGAGCAGTACTTC. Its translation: CASSLRAQYEQYF.

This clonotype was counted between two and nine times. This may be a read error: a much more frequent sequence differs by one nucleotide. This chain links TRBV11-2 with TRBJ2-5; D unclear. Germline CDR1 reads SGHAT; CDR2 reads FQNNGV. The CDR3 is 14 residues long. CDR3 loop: CASSAEGSQETKYF. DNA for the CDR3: TGTGCCAGCAGCGCTGAAGGCAGCCAAGAGACCAAGTACTTC.

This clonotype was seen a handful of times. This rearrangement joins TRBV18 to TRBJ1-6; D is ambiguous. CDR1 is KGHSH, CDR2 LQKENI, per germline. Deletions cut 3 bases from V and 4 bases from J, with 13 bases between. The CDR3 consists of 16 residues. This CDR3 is CASSPWADLYNSPLHF. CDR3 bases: TGTGCCAGCTCACCGTGGGCAGACCTTTATAATTCACCCCTCCACTTT.

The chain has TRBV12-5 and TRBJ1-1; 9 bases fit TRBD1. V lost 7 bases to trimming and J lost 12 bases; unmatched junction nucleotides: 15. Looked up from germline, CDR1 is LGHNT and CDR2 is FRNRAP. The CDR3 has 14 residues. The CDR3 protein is CASDLGTGQSEPFF. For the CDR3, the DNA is TGTGCTAGTGATTTAGGGACAGGGCAATCCGAACCTTTCTTT.

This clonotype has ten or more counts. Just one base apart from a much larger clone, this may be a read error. In DNA form, the CDR3 reads TGTGCCAGCAGCCCCCTCGCAGGGAACTATGGCTACACCTTC. It is translated as CASSPLAGNYGYTF. The chain employs TRBV7-2 and TRBJ1-2; D perhaps matches TRBD1 (5 bases). Germline V lookup: CDR1 SGHTA, CDR2 FQGNSA. V was clipped by 5 bases and J by 2 bases, with 12 bases between them. The CDR3 consists of 14 residues.

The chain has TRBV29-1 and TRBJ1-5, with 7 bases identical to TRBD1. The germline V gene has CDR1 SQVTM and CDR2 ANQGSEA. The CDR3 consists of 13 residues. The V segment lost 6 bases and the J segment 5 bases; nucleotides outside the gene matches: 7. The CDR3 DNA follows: TGCAGCGTAACGACAGGGAACGATCAGCCCCAGCATTTT. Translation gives CSVTTGNDQPQHF.

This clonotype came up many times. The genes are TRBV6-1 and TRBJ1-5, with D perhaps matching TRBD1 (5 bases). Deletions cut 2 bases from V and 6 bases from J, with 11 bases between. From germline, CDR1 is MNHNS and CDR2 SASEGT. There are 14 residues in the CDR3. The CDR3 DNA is TGTGCCAGCAGTGAAAGAGAAGGGACTCAGCCCCAGCATTTT. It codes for CASSEREGTQPQHF.